The entry that follows covers one T cell receptor beta chain sequence. Its antigen remains unidentified. This sample is part of a study of regulatory T cells in long-lasting Graves disease. Study-wide findings and caveats: Having only a small sample size may have limited accuracy.

Germline CDR1 and CDR2: MNHEY and SVGAGI. This CDR3 is 14 amino acids long. Trimming removed 0 bases at V and 6 bases at J, with 9 bases between. Building the TCR beta libraries relied on iRepertoire HTBI primers, and CDR3 regions underwent Arm-PCR. Per the study methods: Among the samples, roughly 65 TRBV and approximately 13 TRBJ segments were identified. TCRdb re-called the multiplex PCR reads with MiXCR, one entry per CDR3 protein. What appears here as the V and J calls and clone size reflects TCRdb's work, not the paper's. Here the sample spans roughly 450,000 distinct CDR3 sequences, approximately 23% being singletons. The time point was: persistent/refractory GD, antithyroid drugs over 5 years with positive TRAb. The TCR library was made from RNA extracted from PBMCs. Peripheral blood, about 10 milliliters per patient, was collected in EDTA tubes.

Sequencing was performed on peripheral blood mononuclear cells (PBMCs), taken when the disease was refractory, from a patient treated with antithyroid drugs. The chain uses TRBV6-5 and TRBJ1-5; D gene ambiguous. This clonotype was obtained from a female donor with Graves disease. CDR3 bases: TGTGCCAGCAGTTACTCGAGGTGGGGTCAGCCCCAGCATTTT. This gives the protein CASSYSRWGQPQHF.